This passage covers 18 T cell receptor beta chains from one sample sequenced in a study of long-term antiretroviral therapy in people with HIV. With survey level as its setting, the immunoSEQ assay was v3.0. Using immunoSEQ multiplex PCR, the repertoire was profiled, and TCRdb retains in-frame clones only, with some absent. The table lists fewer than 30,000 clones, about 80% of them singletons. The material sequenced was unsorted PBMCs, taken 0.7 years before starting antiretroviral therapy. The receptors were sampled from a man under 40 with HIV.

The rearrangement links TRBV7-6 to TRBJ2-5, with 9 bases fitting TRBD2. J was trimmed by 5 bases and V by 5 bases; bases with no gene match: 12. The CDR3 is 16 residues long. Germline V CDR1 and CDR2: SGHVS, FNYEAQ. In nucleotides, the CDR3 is TGTGCCAGCAGCCCCCCCGGCGGGGGGGATTGGGAGACCCAGTACTTC. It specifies CASSPPGGGDWETQYF.

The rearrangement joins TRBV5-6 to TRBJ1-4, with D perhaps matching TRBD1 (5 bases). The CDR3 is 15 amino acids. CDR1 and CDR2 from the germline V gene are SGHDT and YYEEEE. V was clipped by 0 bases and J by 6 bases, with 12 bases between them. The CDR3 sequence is CASSLAMGVDEKLFF. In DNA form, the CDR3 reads TGTGCCAGCAGCTTGGCCATGGGGGTTGATGAAAAACTGTTTTTT.

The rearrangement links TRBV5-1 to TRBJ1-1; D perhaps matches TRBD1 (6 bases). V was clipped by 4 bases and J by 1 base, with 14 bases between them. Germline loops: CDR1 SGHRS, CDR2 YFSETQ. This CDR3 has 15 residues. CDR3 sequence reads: CASSLDLRGNTEAFF. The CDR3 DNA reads TGCGCCAGCAGCCTAGACCTCAGGGGGAACACTGAAGCTTTCTTT.

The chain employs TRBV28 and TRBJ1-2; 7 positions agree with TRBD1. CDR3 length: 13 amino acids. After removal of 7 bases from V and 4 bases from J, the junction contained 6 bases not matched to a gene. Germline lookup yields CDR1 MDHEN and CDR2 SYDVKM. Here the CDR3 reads CASTLGTVYGYTF. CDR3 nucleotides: TGTGCCAGCACCTTGGGGACAGTCTATGGCTACACCTTC.

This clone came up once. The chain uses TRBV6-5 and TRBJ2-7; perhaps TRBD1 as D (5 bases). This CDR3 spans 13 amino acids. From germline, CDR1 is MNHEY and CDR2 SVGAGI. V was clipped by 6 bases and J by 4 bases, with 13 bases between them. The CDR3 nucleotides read TGTGCCAGCAGCGTAGGGGTAAGATACGAGCAGTACTTC. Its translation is CASSVGVRYEQYF.

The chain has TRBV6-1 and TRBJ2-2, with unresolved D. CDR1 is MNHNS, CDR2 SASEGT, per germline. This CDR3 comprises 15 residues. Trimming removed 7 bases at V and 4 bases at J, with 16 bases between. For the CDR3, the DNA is TGTGCCAGCATCGAAGTCGGACGATCCACCGGGGAGCTGTTTTTT. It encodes CASIEVGRSTGELFF.

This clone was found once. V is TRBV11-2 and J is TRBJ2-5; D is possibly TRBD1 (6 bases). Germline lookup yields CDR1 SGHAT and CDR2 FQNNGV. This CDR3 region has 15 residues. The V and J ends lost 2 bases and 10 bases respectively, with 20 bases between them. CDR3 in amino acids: CASSLTGPPRVSQYF. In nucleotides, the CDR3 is TGTGCCAGCAGCTTAACAGGGCCCCCAAGGGTTAGCCAGTACTTC.

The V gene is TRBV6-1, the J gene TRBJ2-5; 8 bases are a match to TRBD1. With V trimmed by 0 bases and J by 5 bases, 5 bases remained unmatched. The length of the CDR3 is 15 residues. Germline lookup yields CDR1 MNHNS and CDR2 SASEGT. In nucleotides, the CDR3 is TGTGCCAGCAGTGAAGCATCAGGGGGCGGCGAGACCCAGTACTTC. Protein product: CASSEASGGGETQYF.

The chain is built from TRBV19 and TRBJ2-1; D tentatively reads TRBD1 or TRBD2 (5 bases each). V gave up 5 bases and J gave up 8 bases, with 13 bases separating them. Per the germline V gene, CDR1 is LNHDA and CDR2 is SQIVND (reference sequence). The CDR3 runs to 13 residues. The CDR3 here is CASSPMRGYEQFF. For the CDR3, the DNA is TGTGCCAGTAGTCCGATGAGGGGCTATGAGCAGTTCTTC.

The CDR3 sequence is CASSLEGGAKPQHF. In DNA, the CDR3 is TGCGCCAGCAGCTTGGAAGGGGGGGCTAAGCCCCAGCATTTT. The chain recombines TRBV5-1 with TRBJ1-5; D possibly corresponds to TRBD1 (6 bases). The CDR3 extends over 14 amino acids. Per the germline V gene, CDR1 is SGHRS and CDR2 is YFSETQ. Trimming took 0 bases from V and 8 from J, leaving 12 bases between them.

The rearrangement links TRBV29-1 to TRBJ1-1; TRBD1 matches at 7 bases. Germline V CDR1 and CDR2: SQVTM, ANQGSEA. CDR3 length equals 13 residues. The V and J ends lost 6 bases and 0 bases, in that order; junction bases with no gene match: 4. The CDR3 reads CSVTGQVNTEAFF. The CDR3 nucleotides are TGCAGCGTCACCGGACAGGTGAACACTGAAGCTTTCTTT.

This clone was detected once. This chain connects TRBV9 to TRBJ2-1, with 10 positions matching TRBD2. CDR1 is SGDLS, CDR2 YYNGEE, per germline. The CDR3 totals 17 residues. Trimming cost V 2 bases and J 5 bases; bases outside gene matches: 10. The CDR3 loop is CASSVDLSGGPHNEQFF. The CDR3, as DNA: TGTGCCAGCAGCGTGGATCTTAGCGGGGGGCCCCACAATGAGCAGTTCTTC.

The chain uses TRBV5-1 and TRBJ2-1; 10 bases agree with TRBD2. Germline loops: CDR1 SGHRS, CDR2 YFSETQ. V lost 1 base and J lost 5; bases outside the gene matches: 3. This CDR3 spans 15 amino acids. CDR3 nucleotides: TGCGCCAGCAGCTTGCTAGCGGGGGCGAACAATGAGCAGTTCTTC. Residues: CASSLLAGANNEQFF.

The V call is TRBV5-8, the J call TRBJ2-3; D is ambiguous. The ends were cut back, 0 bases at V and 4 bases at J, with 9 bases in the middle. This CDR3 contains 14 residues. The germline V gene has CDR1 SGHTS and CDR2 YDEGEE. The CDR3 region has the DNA TGTGCCAGCAGCTTGGAAGAGGCCGCAGATACGCAGTATTTT. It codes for CASSLEEAADTQYF.

DNA of the CDR3: TGTGCCAGCGGATTACGGGGGGCCTACGAGCAGTACTTC. This encodes CASGLRGAYEQYF. The V call is TRBV7-9, the J call TRBJ2-7; 7 positions match TRBD2. Germline CDR1 is SEHNR and CDR2 is FQNEAQ (reference sequence). J gave up 2 bases and V 8 bases, and 6 bases lay outside the gene matches. This CDR3 region has 13 residues.

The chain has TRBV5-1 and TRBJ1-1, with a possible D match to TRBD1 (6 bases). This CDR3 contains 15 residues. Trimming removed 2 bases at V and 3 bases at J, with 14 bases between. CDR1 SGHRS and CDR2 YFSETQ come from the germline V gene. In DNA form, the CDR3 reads TGCGCCAGCAGCTTCAGACAGGTCGCGGACACTGAAGCTTTCTTT. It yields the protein CASSFRQVADTEAFF.

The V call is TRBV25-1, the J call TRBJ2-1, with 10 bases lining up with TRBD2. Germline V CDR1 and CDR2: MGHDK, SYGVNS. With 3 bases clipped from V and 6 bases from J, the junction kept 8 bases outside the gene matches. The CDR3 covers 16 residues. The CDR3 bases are TGTGCCAGCAGTGACCTCCAAGGACTAGCGGCCAATGAGCAGTTCTTC. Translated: CASSDLQGLAANEQFF. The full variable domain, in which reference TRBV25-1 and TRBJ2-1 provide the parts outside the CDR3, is EADIYQTPRYLVIGTGKKITLECSQTMGHDKMYWYQQDPGMELHLIHYSYGVNSTEKGDLSSESTVSRIRTEHFPLTLESARPSHTSQYLCASSDLQGLAANEQFFGPGTRLTVL.

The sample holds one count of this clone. CDR3 amino acids: CASSGGSTWDEQYF. The CDR3 bases are TGTGCCAGCAGTGGGGGCTCGACATGGGACGAGCAGTACTTC. V is TRBV27 and J is TRBJ2-7; D possibly corresponds to TRBD1 (6 bases). This CDR3 is 14 amino acids long. Germline CDR1 is MNHEY and CDR2 is SMNVEV (reference sequence). The ends were cut back, 5 bases at V and 5 bases at J, with 16 bases in the middle.